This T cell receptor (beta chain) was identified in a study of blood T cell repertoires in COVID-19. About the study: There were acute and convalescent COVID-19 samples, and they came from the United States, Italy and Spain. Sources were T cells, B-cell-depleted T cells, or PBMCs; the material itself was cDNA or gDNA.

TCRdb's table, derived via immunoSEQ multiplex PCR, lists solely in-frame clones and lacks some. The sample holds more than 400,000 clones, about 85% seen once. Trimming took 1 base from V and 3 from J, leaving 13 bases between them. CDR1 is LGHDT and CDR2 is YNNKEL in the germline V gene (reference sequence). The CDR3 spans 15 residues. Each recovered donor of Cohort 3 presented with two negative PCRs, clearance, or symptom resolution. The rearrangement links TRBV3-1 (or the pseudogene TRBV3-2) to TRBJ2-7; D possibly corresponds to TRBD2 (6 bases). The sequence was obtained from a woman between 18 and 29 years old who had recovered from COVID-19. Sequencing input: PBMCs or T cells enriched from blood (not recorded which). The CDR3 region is CASSQVFGGNYEQYF. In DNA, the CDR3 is TGTGCCAGCAGCCAAGTCTTCGGGGGAAACTACGAGCAGTACTTC.